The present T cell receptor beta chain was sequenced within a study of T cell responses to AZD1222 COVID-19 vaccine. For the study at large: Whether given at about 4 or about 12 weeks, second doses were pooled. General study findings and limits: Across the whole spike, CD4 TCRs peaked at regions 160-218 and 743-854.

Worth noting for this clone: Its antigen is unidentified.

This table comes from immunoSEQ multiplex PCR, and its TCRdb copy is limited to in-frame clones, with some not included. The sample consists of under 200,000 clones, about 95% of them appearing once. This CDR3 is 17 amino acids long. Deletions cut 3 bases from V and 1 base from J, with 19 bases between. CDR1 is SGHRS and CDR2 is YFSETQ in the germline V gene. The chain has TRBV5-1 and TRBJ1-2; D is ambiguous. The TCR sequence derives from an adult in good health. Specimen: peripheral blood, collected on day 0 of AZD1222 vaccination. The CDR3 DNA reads TGCGCCAGCAGCTCAAACTCCCTGAACGTCCTTAACTATGGCTACACCTTC. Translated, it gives CASSSNSLNVLNYGYTF.